The clone carrying this TCR beta chain was observed many times. These data are taken from a study of T-cell reconstitution after alpha-beta-depleted transplantation in children. TCRbeta library construction was performed incorporating unique molecular identifiers. Using its own MiXCR run on the PCR reads, TCRdb lists one record per CDR3 protein. The table lists roughly 180,000 distinct CDR3 sequences, roughly 11% of them singletons. CDR3 size: 12 residues. Trimming removed 7 bases from V and 0 bases from J; junction bases left unmatched: 0. Per germline, CDR1 SQVTM and CDR2 ANQGSEA. The sequence was obtained from a boy aged 2 to 10 with acute myeloid leukemia, due to receive a stem cell transplant. Sequencing was performed on PBMCs, taken before TCRalphabeta/CD19-depleted stem cell transplant. The chain joins TRBV29-1 to TRBJ2-1; 7 bases are a match to TRBD1. CDR3 DNA: TGCAGCGGGGACAGCTCCTACAATGAGCAGTTCTTC. Amino acid sequence: CSGDSSYNEQFF.